Included here is one TCR beta chain sequence, with context. Between the trimmed V and J ends, which lost 6 bases and 1 base, there was a span of 3 bases. The CDR3 has 11 residues. Germline V gene sequence: CDR1 SNHLY, CDR2 FYNNEI. The data stem from a study of blood T cell repertoires in COVID-19. Turning to the study itself: Samples came from the United States, Italy and Spain, spanning acute and convalescent COVID-19. T cells, B-cell-depleted T cells, or PBMCs provided the cDNA or gDNA that served as material.

Clones were read by immunoSEQ multiplex PCR, and TCRdb kept only the in-frame ones, dropping some. The sample consists of 150,000 to 200,000 clones, 75% to 90% of them appearing once. Source material: peripheral blood. V and J are TRBV2 and TRBJ1-1; D is unresolved. The TCR originated in a human donor with acute or convalescent COVID-19. The donor label of this sample is uncertain. CDR3 DNA: TGTGCCAGCAGACAGAACACTGAAGCTTTCTTT. It translates to CASRQNTEAFF. Supplemented by reference TRBV2 and TRBJ1-1, the full variable domain reads EPEVTQTPSHQVTQMGQEVILRCVPISNHLYFYWYRQILGQKVEFLVSFYNNEISEKSEIFDDQFSVERPDGSNFTLKIRSTKLEDSAMYFCASRQNTEAFFGQGTRLTVV.